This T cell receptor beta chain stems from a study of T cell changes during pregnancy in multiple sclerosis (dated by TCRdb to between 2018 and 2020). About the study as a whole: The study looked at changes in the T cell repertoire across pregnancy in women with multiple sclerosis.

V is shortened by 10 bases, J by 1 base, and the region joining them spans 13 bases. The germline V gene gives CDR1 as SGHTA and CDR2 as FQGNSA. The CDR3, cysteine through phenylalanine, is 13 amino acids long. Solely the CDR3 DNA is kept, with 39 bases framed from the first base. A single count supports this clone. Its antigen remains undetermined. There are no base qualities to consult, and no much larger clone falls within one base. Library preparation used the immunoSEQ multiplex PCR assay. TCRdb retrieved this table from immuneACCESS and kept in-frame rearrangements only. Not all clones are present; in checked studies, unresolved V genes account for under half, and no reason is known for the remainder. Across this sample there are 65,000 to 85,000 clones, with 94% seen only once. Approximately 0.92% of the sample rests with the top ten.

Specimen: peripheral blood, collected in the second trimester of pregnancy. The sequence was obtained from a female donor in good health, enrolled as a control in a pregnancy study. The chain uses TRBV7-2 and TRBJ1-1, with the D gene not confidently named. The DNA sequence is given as TGTGCCACCTTATTTCCCCCGAACACTGAAGCTTTCTTT. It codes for CATLFPPNTEAFF.